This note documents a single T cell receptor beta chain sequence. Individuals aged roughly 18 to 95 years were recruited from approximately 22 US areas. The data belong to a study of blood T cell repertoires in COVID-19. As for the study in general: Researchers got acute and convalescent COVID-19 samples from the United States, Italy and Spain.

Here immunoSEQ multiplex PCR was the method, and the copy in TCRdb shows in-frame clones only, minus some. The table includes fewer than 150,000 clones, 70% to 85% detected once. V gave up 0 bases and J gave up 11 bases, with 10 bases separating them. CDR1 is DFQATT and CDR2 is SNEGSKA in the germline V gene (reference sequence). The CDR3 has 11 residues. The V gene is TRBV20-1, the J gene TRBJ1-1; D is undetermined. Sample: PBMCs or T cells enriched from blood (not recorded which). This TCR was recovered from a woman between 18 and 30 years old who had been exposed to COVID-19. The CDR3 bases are TGCAGTGCTAGAGAGAACCTCCGGGCTTTCTTT. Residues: CSARENLRAFF.